Listed here are 18 T cell receptor beta chains from one sample, sequenced in a study of shared clonotypes between healthy human individuals. Produced via immunoSEQ multiplex PCR; TCRdb's table is partial and in-frame only. The table has some 790,000 clones, over 60% seen once. The sequencing sample was made of memory CD4+ T cells sorted from blood. As for subset: CD45RA-negative fraction. These receptors originate from a woman aged 30 to 39 in good health.

The chain is built from TRBV11-2 and TRBJ2-2; maybe TRBD1 (5 bases). Germline V CDR1 and CDR2: SGHAT, FQNNGV. The CDR3 has 15 residues. Trimming took 1 base from V and 5 from J, leaving 11 bases between them. The CDR3 DNA follows: TGTGCCAGCAGCTTAGCGGCAGGGCAGACCGGGGAGCTGTTTTTT. It specifies CASSLAAGQTGELFF.

This chain joins TRBV19 and TRBJ2-5; 15 nucleotides line up with TRBD2. The CDR3 loop spans 17 amino acids. From germline, CDR1 is LNHDA and CDR2 SQIVND (reference sequence). V lost 2 bases, J lost 2 bases, and 3 bases stayed unmatched. CDR3 residues: CASSIPGLAGGQETQYF. DNA of the CDR3: TGTGCCAGTAGTATACCGGGACTAGCGGGGGGTCAAGAGACCCAGTACTTC. The entire variable domain, with the rest obtained from reference TRBV19 and TRBJ2-5, is as follows: DGGITQSPKYLFRKEGQNVTLSCEQNLNHDAMYWYRQDPGQGLRLIYYSQIVNDFQKGDIAEGYSVSREKKESFPLTVTSAQKNPTAFYLCASSIPGLAGGQETQYFGPGTRLLVL.

Many counts were recorded for this clone. V gene TRBV30 combines with J gene TRBJ1-1; D unresolved. This CDR3 is 13 amino acids long. V was cut by 4 bases and J by 2 bases, with 11 bases left in between. Per the germline V gene, CDR1 is GTSNPN and CDR2 is SVGIG (reference sequence). CDR3 amino acids: CAWTDMVNTEAFF. Here the CDR3 DNA reads TGTGCCTGGACTGACATGGTTAACACTGAAGCTTTCTTT.

The chain's CDR3 is CASSLSGAPGVGYTF. CDR3 DNA: TGTGCCAGCAGTTTATCCGGGGCGCCCGGGGTTGGCTACACCTTC. The V call is TRBV6-5, the J call TRBJ1-2; D may be TRBD1 (5 bases). Per germline, CDR1 MNHEY and CDR2 SVGAGI. The CDR3 has 15 residues. With 4 bases removed from V and 7 bases from J, the gap between germline ends came to 19 bases.

V and J are TRBV18 and TRBJ2-2; perhaps TRBD1 as D (5 bases). With 8 bases removed from V and 4 bases from J, the gap between germline ends came to 17 bases. The germline V gene encodes CDR1 KGHSH and CDR2 LQKENI. This CDR3 contains 15 residues. The CDR3 nucleotides are TGTGCCAGCACGGGTCAGGGCCACCTCACCGGGGAGCTGTTTTTT. Translating gives CASTGQGHLTGELFF.

The rearrangement uses TRBV9 and TRBJ1-1, with 7 bases identical to TRBD1. Unmatched junction bases numbered 8, after V lost 0 bases and J lost 0 bases. Germline values: CDR1 SGDLS, CDR2 YYNGEE. The CDR3 loop spans 17 amino acids. CDR3 coding DNA: TGTGCCAGCAGCGTAGCGGAGACAGGGCGGATGAACACTGAAGCTTTCTTT. It specifies CASSVAETGRMNTEAFF. The variable domain in full, completed from reference TRBV9 and TRBJ1-1, reads DSGVTQTPKHLITATGQRVTLRCSPRSGDLSVYWYQQSLDQGLQFLIQYYNGEERAKGNILERFSAQQFPDLHSELNLSSLELGDSALYFCASSVAETGRMNTEAFFGQGTRLTVV.

V is TRBV7-8 and J is TRBJ2-2, with no clear D. V lost 1 base and J lost 5, with 11 bases in between. CDR3 length: 15 amino acids. Germline V gene sequence: CDR1 SGHVS, CDR2 FQNEAQ. The CDR3 bases are TGTGCCAGCAGCTTAGTGGGTCCTCGGACCGGGGAGCTGTTTTTT. It is translated as CASSLVGPRTGELFF.

The chain is built from TRBV2 and TRBJ1-1; D is possibly TRBD1 (5 bases). Germline V lookup: CDR1 SNHLY, CDR2 FYNNEI. This CDR3 has 14 residues. V lost 4 bases, J lost 0 bases, and 9 bases lay in between. Here the CDR3 reads CASSVGLLNTEAFF. The CDR3, as DNA: TGTGCCAGCAGTGTGGGACTTCTGAACACTGAAGCTTTCTTT.

The chain employs TRBV4-1 and TRBJ1-1; maybe TRBD1 (5 bases). V lost 0 bases, J lost 4 bases, and 9 bases lay in between. The CDR3 spans 14 residues. Per germline, CDR1 MGHRA and CDR2 YSYEKL. DNA for the CDR3: TGCGCCAGCAGCCAAGATGGGGGACCCACTGAAGCTTTCTTT. This translates into CASSQDGGPTEAFF.

This chain links TRBV6-6 with TRBJ1-2; no firm D call. Germline V gene sequence: CDR1 MNHNY, CDR2 SVGAGI (reference sequence). The V end lost 0 bases, the J end lost 7 bases, and 12 bases lay between the germline ends. The CDR3 totals 14 residues. In DNA form, the CDR3 reads TGTGCCAGCAGTTACTCGATTAGGTCTGGTGGCTACACCTTC. Residues: CASSYSIRSGGYTF.

The V call is TRBV19, the J call TRBJ2-4; tentatively, D is TRBD1 (5 bases). CDR1 is LNHDA, CDR2 SQIVND, per germline (reference sequence). This CDR3 has 16 residues. V shed 4 bases and J shed 1 base, with 14 bases lying between them. The CDR3 coding sequence is TGTGCCAGTAGTACACAGGTCAGGAAGGCCAAAAACATTCAGTACTTC. Translating it yields CASSTQVRKAKNIQYF. Full variable domain (outside the CDR3, taken from reference TRBV19 and TRBJ2-4): DGGITQSPKYLFRKEGQNVTLSCEQNLNHDAMYWYRQDPGQGLRLIYYSQIVNDFQKGDIAEGYSVSREKKESFPLTVTSAQKNPTAFYLCASSTQVRKAKNIQYFGAGTRLSVL.

J is TRBJ2-1 and V is TRBV11-1, with TRBD2 as a possible D gene (6 bases). This CDR3 is 13 amino acids long. Trimming cost V 2 bases and J 7 bases, with 9 bases left between them. Germline CDR1 SGHAT, CDR2 FQDESV (reference sequence). CDR3 region: CASSLTGENEQFF. The CDR3 coding sequence is TGTGCCAGCAGCTTAACGGGAGAAAATGAGCAGTTCTTC.

V usage is TRBV28 and J usage is TRBJ2-2, with D unresolved. Germline CDR1 is MDHEN and CDR2 is SYDVKM. Trimming cost V 4 bases and J 7 bases, with 16 bases left between them. CDR3 length equals 15 residues. The CDR3: CASSSTTLLGGELFF. Here the CDR3 DNA reads TGTGCCAGCAGTTCGACGACCCTACTGGGCGGGGAGCTGTTTTTT.

This CDR3 reads CATSNTNYGYTF. The DNA of the CDR3 is TGTGCCACGTCGAACACCAACTATGGCTACACCTTC. The chain employs TRBV6-5 and TRBJ1-2; unclear D gene. The CDR3 loop spans 12 amino acids. The germline V gene encodes CDR1 MNHEY and CDR2 SVGAGI. V lost 10 bases and J lost 2, with 11 bases in between.

The chain uses TRBV5-1 and TRBJ2-3, with D possibly TRBD1 on 5 matching bases. From germline, CDR1 is SGHRS and CDR2 YFSETQ. The CDR3 extends over 14 amino acids. V lost 3 bases and J lost 0, with 8 bases in between. The CDR3 DNA follows: TGCGCCAGCAGCTCCGGACATAGCACAGATACGCAGTATTTT. Its protein is CASSSGHSTDTQYF.

The genes are TRBV5-4 and TRBJ1-4; D possibly corresponds to TRBD1 (6 bases). The V gene lost 3 bases and the J gene lost 4 bases, with 13 bases spanning the gap. CDR3 length equals 15 residues. Germline V CDR1 and CDR2: SGHNT, YYREEE (reference sequence). CDR3 nucleotide sequence: TGTGCCAGCAGCTCGGCAGGGGTTTTTAATGAAAAACTGTTTTTT. Its protein product is CASSSAGVFNEKLFF. The variable domain in full, completed from reference TRBV5-4 and TRBJ1-4, reads ETGVTQSPTHLIKTRGQQVTLRCSSQSGHNTVSWYQQALGQGPQFIFQYYREEENGRGNFPPRFSGLQFPNYSSELNVNALELDDSALYLCASSSAGVFNEKLFFGSGTQLSVL.

V is TRBV28 and J is TRBJ1-2; TRBD1 might be the D (6 bases). Looked up from germline, CDR1 is MDHEN and CDR2 is SYDVKM. This CDR3 spans 16 amino acids. V was trimmed by 7 bases and J by 4 bases, leaving 22 bases between them. CDR3 bases: TGTGCCAGCACCTCGGGTTCCTTACAGGGAAGCTATGGCTACACCTTC. Amino acid sequence: CASTSGSLQGSYGYTF.

This clone occurred a few times. The chain has TRBV4-1 and TRBJ1-5; maybe TRBD1 (5 bases). The CDR3 runs 17 residues. Trimming took 0 bases from V and 0 from J, leaving 12 bases between them. CDR1 and CDR2 from the germline V gene are MGHRA and YSYEKL. This CDR3 is CASSQEGIGHSNQPQHF. For the CDR3, the DNA is TGCGCCAGCAGCCAAGAGGGGATCGGACATAGCAATCAGCCCCAGCATTTT.